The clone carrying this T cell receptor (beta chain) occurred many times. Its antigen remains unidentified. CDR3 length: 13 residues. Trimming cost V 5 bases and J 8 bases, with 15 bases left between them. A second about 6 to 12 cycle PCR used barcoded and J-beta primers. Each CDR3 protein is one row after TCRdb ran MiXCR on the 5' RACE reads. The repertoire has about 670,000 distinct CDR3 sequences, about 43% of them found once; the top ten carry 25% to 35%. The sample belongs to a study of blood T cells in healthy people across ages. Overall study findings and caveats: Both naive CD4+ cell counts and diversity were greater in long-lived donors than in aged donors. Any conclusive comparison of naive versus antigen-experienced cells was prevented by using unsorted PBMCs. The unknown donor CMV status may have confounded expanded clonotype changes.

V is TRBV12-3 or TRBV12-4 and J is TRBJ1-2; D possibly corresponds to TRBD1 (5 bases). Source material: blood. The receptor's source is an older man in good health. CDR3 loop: CASSPGLIQGYTF. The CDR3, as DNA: TGTGCCAGCAGTCCGGGACTAATCCAGGGCTACACCTTC.